The rows below give T cell receptor beta chains drawn from one sample of a study of graft-versus-host responses after intestinal transplantation. Measured with immunoSEQ multiplex PCR; TCRdb has only the in-frame clones, and not every one. The data hold roughly 97,000 clones, with more than 75% observed a single time. These receptors have no known antigen. The sequencing used unstimulated CD4+ T cells sorted from spleen or lymph node cells, collected before intestinal transplant. These TCRs come from a human donor who received an intestinal transplant. Both conserved end residues are part of each CDR3. A D gene is named only where the DNA matches it firmly. Size is stated for part of the rows, as once, few or many counts, or as a class when the clone is expanded.

TRBJ1-2,TRBD1,TRBV6-5,NA,TGTGCCAGCAGTAACAGGGGGCAGGGTGGCTACACCTTC,CASSNRGQGGYTF
TRBJ1-5,TRBD1,TRBV19,NA,TGTGCCAGTAGTATAGGACAGGGGGCCTATCAGCCCCAGCATTTT,CASSIGQGAYQPQHF
TRBJ2-3,NA,TRBV6-1,NA,TGTGCCAGCAGTGGGGCTCAAGGGACAGATACGCAGTATTTT,CASSGAQGTDTQYF
TRBJ2-1,NA,TRBV11-2,NA,TGTGCCAGCAGCTTAGAAGGAAGATCCGGGACACGAACCTACAATGAGCAGTTCTTC,CASSLEGRSGTRTYNEQFF
TRBJ2-5,TRBD1,TRBV9,NA,TGTGCCAGCCAGACAGGGAACGAGGGGACCCAGTACTTC,CASQTGNEGTQYF
TRBJ1-5,NA,TRBV7-9,NA,TGTGCCAGCAGCTTACAGGAAAATCAGCCCCAGCATTTT,CASSLQENQPQHF
TRBJ2-3,NA,TRBV7-3,NA,TGTGCCAGCACCTCCGGCCAGGGAACAGATACGCAGTATTTT,CASTSGQGTDTQYF
TRBJ2-3,TRBD2,TRBV27,NA,TGTGCCAGCACCTCGCGGACTAGCGGGACTAGCACAGATACGCAGTATTTT,CASTSRTSGTSTDTQYF
TRBJ1-4,NA,TRBV9,NA,TGTGCCAGCAGCGTAGGGGGACACCTTAATGAAAAACTGTTTTTT,CASSVGGHLNEKLFF
TRBJ1-6,NA,TRBV10-1,NA,TGCGCCATCAAGACAGCCAGCTCCTATAATTCACCCCTCCACTTT,CAIKTASSYNSPLHF
TRBJ2-1,TRBD2,TRBV6-5,NA,TGTGCCAGCAGTTACTGGGGGGGCTACAATGAGCAGTTCTTC,CASSYWGGYNEQFF
TRBJ2-5,TRBD2,TRBV5-4,NA,TGTGCCAGCCGGACTAGCGGGAGTCGGGAGACCCAGTACTTC,CASRTSGSRETQYF
TRBJ2-5,NA,TRBV5-1,NA,TGCGCCAGCAGCCCCTATCGACCCGCCGAGGAGACCCAGTACTTC,CASSPYRPAEETQYF
TRBJ1-2,TRBD1,TRBV7-2,NA,TGTGCCAGCAGCCCACCCGGGACAGTAGTTGGCTACACCTTC,CASSPPGTVVGYTF
TRBJ1-1,NA,TRBV5-1,few,TGCGCCAGCAGCATGACAGGTTCCAACACTGAAGCTTTCTTT,CASSMTGSNTEAFF
TRBJ2-5,NA,TRBV7-6,NA,TGTGCCAGCAGCTTAGAGGGTTGGAGCCCCGGTACCCAGTACTTC,CASSLEGWSPGTQYF
TRBJ2-1,NA,TRBV2,NA,TGTGCCAGCAGGGACCCGGACTTCTACAATGAGCAGTTCTTC,CASRDPDFYNEQFF
TRBJ1-2,NA,TRBV18,once,TGTGCCAGCTCACCCCACGACAGGACGGGTGACGGCTACACCTTC,CASSPHDRTGDGYTF
TRBJ2-5,NA,TRBV27,NA,TGTGCCAGCAGTTTATCGTTAGAGCGGCTGGGAGAGACCCAGTACTTC,CASSLSLERLGETQYF
TRBJ1-4,TRBD1,TRBV19,NA,TGTGCCAGTAGTCCCCCGGACAGGGGGCCCCCAACTAATGAAAAACTGTTTTTT,CASSPPDRGPPTNEKLFF
TRBJ1-1,TRBD1,TRBV5-1,NA,TGCGCCAGCAGGCACGGGACAGACTTCATGAACACTGAAGCTTTCTTT,CASRHGTDFMNTEAFF
TRBJ2-5,TRBD2,TRBV7-2,NA,TGTGCCAGCAGCACCCGACTAGCGGGAGGAGGAGAGACCCAGTACTTC,CASSTRLAGGGETQYF
TRBJ2-7,NA,TRBV28,NA,TGTGCCAGCAGTTTATGGGTCGCAAGCTCCTACGAGCAGTACTTC,CASSLWVASSYEQYF
TRBJ2-5,NA,TRBV4-1,NA,TGCGCCAGCAGCCAATACCCCGGGAGCCAAGAGACCCAGTACTTC,CASSQYPGSQETQYF
TRBJ2-2,TRBD2,TRBV2,NA,TGTGCCGGACTAGCGGAGGTGAACACCGGGGAGCTGTTTTTT,CAGLAEVNTGELFF
TRBJ2-7,TRBD2,TRBV2,NA,TGTGCCAGCACCCTACTAGCGGTTTCCTACGAGCAGTACTTC,CASTLLAVSYEQYF
TRBJ1-5,NA,TRBV5-1,once,TGCGCCAGCAGCTTGGACAGCAGCAATCAGCCCCAGCATTTT,CASSLDSSNQPQHF
TRBJ1-2,TRBD1,TRBV18,NA,TGTGCCAGCTCGACCGGCTCGACAGGGAGTATTGGCTACACCTTC,CASSTGSTGSIGYTF
TRBJ1-6,NA,TRBV15,NA,TGTGCCACCAGCAGGGACCCTAATTCACCCCTCCACTTT,CATSRDPNSPLHF
TRBJ1-4,NA,TRBV19,NA,TGTGCCAGTAGTACGACCCCCTACAAGGACGAAAAACTGTTTTTT,CASSTTPYKDEKLFF
TRBJ1-6,TRBD1,TRBV6-5,NA,TGTGCCAGCTCACCCGGGACAGAAAATTCACCCCTCCACTTT,CASSPGTENSPLHF
TRBJ1-2,NA,TRBV6-6,NA,TGTGCCAGCAGGGACCTGGTGGACTATGGCTACACCTTC,CASRDLVDYGYTF
TRBJ1-2,TRBD1,TRBV5-4,few,TGTGCCAGCAGTCACCGGGACAGGTTAAGCTATGGCTACACCTTC,CASSHRDRLSYGYTF
TRBJ2-7,NA,TRBV5-1,NA,TGCGCCAGCAGCGAGTTAGCGGAGGACTACGAGCAGTACTTC,CASSELAEDYEQYF
TRBJ2-7,NA,TRBV5-6,once,TGTGCCAGCAGCCCCCGCGTGGGATCCTACGAGCAGTACTTC,CASSPRVGSYEQYF
TRBJ1-1,NA,TRBV28,NA,TGTGCCAGCAGTTTATGGTTTGGCAGGGTGAACACTGAAGCTTTCTTT,CASSLWFGRVNTEAFF
TRBJ2-1,TRBD2,TRBV5-5,NA,TGTGCCAGCAGCCAGGGGACTAGCCAATACAATGAGCAGTTCTTC,CASSQGTSQYNEQFF
TRBJ2-5,NA,TRBV5-6,NA,TGTGCCAGCAGCTTCGGGACTGAAGAGACCCAGTACTTC,CASSFGTEETQYF
TRBJ1-3,NA,TRBV5-1,NA,TGCGCCAGCAGCTTGGGGACAGTTGGAAACACCATATATTTT,CASSLGTVGNTIYF
TRBJ2-2,TRBD2,TRBV10-3,NA,TGTGCCATCAGCGATCTAGCGGGAGTGAACACCGGGGAGCTGTTTTTT,CAISDLAGVNTGELFF
TRBJ2-1,NA,TRBV9,NA,TGTGCCAGCAGCGTGACCTACAATGAGCAGTTCTTC,CASSVTYNEQFF
TRBJ2-3,NA,TRBV20-1,once,TGCAGTGCTCGAGGCACAGATACGCAGTATTTT,CSARGTDTQYF
TRBJ2-4,NA,TRBV19,NA,TGTGCCAGTAGTATGGAAGGGCGAGGAGACATTCAGTACTTC,CASSMEGRGDIQYF
TRBJ2-7,TRBD2,TRBV10-2,NA,TGCGCCATCCAGTCCGGGCTAGCGGGAGGTAAGTACGAGCAGTACTTC,CAIQSGLAGGKYEQYF
TRBJ2-1,NA,TRBV7-3,NA,TGTGCCAGCAGCCAAGGGGGGGCGGGCCACAATGAGCAGTTCTTC,CASSQGGAGHNEQFF
TRBJ1-2,NA,TRBV6-1,NA,TGTGCCAGCTGGACAGAATTCTATGGCTACACCTTC,CASWTEFYGYTF